This T cell receptor beta chain emerged from a study of cytotoxic CD8 clonotypes in ibrutinib-treated CLL. The study, taken as a whole, reports: There were differences in sampling times between sustained-remission and progressing patients.

TCRdb's copy holds only in-frame clones and misses some; the assay was immunoSEQ multiplex PCR. The table shows more than 50,000 clones, with approximately 57% occurring only once. About this clone itself: What it recognizes is unknown.

The CDR3 is 14 amino acids. The germline V gene encodes CDR1 SGHVS and CDR2 FQNEAQ. Trimming took 5 bases from V and 4 from J, leaving 15 bases between them. The sequence derives from a human donor with chronic lymphocytic leukemia. The chain joins TRBV7-8 to TRBJ2-7; maybe TRBD1 (6 bases). Sample: PBMCs, taken after 12 months of ibrutinib treatment. The CDR3 region is CASSRRGGRYEQYV. The CDR3 DNA is TGTGCCAGCAGCCGCCGAGGGGGTCGGTACGAGCAGTACGTC.